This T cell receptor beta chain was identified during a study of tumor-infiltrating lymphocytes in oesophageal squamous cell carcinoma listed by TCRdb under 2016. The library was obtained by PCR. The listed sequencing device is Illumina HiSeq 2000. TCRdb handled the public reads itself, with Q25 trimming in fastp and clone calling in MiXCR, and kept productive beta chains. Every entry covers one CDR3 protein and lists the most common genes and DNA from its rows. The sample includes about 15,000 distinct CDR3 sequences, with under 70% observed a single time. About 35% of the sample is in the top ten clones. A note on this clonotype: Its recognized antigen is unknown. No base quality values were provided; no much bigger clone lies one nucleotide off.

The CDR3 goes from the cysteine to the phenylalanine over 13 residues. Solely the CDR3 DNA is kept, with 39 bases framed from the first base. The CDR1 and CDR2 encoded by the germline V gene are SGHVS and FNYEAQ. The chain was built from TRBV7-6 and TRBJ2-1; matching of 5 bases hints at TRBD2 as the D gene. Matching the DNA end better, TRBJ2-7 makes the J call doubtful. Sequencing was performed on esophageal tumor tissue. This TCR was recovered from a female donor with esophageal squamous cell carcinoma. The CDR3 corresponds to CASSLADGNEQYF. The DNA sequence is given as TGTGCCAGCAGCTTAGCCGACGGGAATGAGCAGTACTTC.